Sequencing of this T cell receptor beta chain was carried out in a study of blood T cell repertoires in COVID-19 (dated by TCRdb to about 2020). In terms of the full investigation: Collaborator samples came from the United States, Italy and Spain and covered acute and convalescent phases of COVID-19. Nearly every sample came with metadata listing a de-identified subject ID, COVID-19 status, age in years and sex. The dataset comprised deeply sampled blood TCRbeta repertoires from subjects exposed to, actively infected with, or recovered from COVID-19. The samples were drawn from two sources: the first 160 participants of the ongoing ImmuneRACE study, and 950 to 1,500 subjects contributed by 6 global collaborators. A freely available public database, intended as a resource for researchers studying the immune response to SARS-CoV-2, is where the repertoires were released. The prospective study material was composed of cDNA or gDNA derived from T cells, B-cell-depleted T cells, or PBMCs. Where HLA class I and class II types were available, the types were taken from metadata supplied by the sample provider, not from assay-based typing. The full study reports these points: The amount of clinical and demographic metadata varied by source and participant and was provided uncurated.

The immunoSEQ Assay, a bias-controlled multiplex PCR, was used to amplify TCRbeta CDR3 regions from genomic DNA. The original pipeline was this. Nucleated cell counts per sample were estimated from amplification of reference gene primers within the assay. Sequence reads were collapsed and filtered to measure the absolute abundance of every unique TCRbeta CDR3 rearrangement. For each sample, productive Simpson clonality was calculated as the square root of Simpson's diversity index over productive rearrangements. In TCRdb, the immuneACCESS table is reduced to in-frame sequences with V and J assigned. These tables do not hold every clone; where another copy was compared, an unresolved V gene accounts for under half, and the others remain unexplained. For V, J and clone size, that table is used; D and trimming come from the DNA. The sample table records about 95,000 clones; under 90% of these occur just once. The top ten hold 3% to 4% of the sample.

Collaborating institutions collected whole blood in K2EDTA tubes following their own protocols. Collaborator samples were shipped for TCRbeta analysis as frozen whole blood, isolated PBMCs, or DNA extracted from either sample type. The germline V gene (reference sequence) provides CDR1 LNHDA and CDR2 SQIVND. Trimmed from V: 3 bases; trimmed from J: 4 bases; junction bases lacking a gene match: 10. The CDR3 holds 18 amino acids from the cysteine to the phenylalanine. Only CDR3 DNA remains: 54 bases, in frame from the first base. A note on this clone: No cognate antigen has been identified for it. No qualities accompany the bases; no much larger clone lies one base away.

Recombination connected TRBV19 to TRBJ2-1; TRBD2 agrees with 12 junctional bases. This sequence was found in an older woman with acute or convalescent COVID-19. Sequencing used peripheral blood. Here is the DNA: TGTGCCAGTAGTATGCAACCCATCACTAGCGGGGGGTACAATGAGCAGTTCTTC. It encodes CASSMQPITSGGYNEQFF.